This T cell receptor (beta chain) was sequenced in a study of CD8+ T cells in alopecia areata. After isolation, RNA underwent reverse transcription to generate cDNA as the sequencing template. Profiling relied on immunoSEQ multiplex PCR, and the TCRdb table lists in-frame clones only, not all of them. Among fewer than 250,000 clones, about 40% were seen once, and the ten largest hold around 2.5%. Regarding the study as a whole: Scalp clonality, together with expanded CD8+ clones among the top 100, fell significantly with tofacitinib. Sequence data from scalp samples additionally include resident alphabeta T cells of normal skin.

With regard to this clone: No antigen is known for it.

Treatment meaning: oral pan-JAK inhibitor, 5-10 mg twice daily. Alopecia areata patients had lesional scalp punch biopsies and peripheral blood taken from them. The receptor's source is a human donor with alopecia areata. Sequenced here: CD4+ T cells sorted from blood, sampled between weeks 36 and 40, from a patient treated with tofacitinib.

The CDR3, as DNA: TGTGCCAGCAGTTTACTTACGGCAGGGAACACTGAAGCTTTCTTT. This gives the protein CASSLLTAGNTEAFF. J is TRBJ1-1 and V is TRBV28; D not resolved. The CDR3 loop spans 15 amino acids. Germline values: CDR1 MDHEN, CDR2 SYDVKM. V lost 2 bases and J 1 base, leaving 11 bases between the germline ends.